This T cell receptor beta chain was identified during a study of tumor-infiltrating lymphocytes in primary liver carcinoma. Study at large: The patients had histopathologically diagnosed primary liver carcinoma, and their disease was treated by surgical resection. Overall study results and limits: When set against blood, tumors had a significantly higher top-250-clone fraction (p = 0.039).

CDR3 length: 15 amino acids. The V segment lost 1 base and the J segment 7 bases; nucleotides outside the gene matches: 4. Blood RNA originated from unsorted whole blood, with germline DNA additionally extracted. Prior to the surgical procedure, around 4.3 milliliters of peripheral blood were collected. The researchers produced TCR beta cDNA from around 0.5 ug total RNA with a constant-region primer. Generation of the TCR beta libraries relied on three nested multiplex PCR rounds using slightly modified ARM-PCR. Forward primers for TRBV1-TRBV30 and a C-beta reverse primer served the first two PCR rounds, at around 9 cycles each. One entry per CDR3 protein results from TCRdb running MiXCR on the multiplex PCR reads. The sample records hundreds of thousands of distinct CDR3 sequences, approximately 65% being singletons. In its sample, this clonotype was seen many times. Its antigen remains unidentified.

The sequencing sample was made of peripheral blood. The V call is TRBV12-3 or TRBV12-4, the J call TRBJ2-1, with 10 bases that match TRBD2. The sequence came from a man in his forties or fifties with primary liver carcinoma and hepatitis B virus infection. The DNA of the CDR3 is TGTGCCAGCAGTTTAGGGCTAGCGGGAGCGAATGAGCAGTTCTTC. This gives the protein CASSLGLAGANEQFF.